This T cell receptor beta chain was profiled in a study of blood T cell repertoires in COVID-19. Study information: Whether acute or convalescent, the COVID-19 samples came from the United States, Italy and Spain. The cDNA or gDNA used as material had been derived from T cells, B-cell-depleted T cells, or PBMCs.

In the original analysis: For nucleated cells, counts were estimated from reference gene primer amplification. Using immunoSEQ multiplex PCR, the repertoire was profiled, and TCRdb retains in-frame clones only, with some absent. V and J calls plus clone size are reproduced from that table; the DNA served to infer D and trimming. The sample has 85,000 to 100,000 clones, over 70% seen once. Sequencing was done on a sample of peripheral blood. This clonotype was obtained from a man aged 50 to 60 who had recovered from COVID-19.

The CDR3, as DNA: TGCGCCAGCAGCCAGGACAGGGGCGAGGGGGAGACCCAGTACTTC. Translating gives CASSQDRGEGETQYF. The V and J genes are TRBV4-3 and TRBJ2-5, with 9 bases matching TRBD1. This CDR3 is 15 amino acids long. Germline V gives CDR1 LGHNA, CDR2 YSLEER. V was clipped by 3 bases and J by 5 bases; unmatched bases: 7.